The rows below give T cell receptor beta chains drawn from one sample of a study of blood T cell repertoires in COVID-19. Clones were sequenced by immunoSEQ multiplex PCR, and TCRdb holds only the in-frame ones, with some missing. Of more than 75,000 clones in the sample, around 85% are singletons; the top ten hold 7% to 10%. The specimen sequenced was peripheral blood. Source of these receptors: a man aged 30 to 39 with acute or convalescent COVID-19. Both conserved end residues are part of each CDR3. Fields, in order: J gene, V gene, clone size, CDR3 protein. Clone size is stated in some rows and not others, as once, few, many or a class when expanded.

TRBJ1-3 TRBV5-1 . CASSVDTGNTIYF
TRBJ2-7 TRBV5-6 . CASTQGHSYEQYF
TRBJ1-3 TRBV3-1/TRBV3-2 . CASSREGAGNTIYF
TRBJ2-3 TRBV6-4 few CASSDSPSGSTDTQYF
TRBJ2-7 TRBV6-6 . CASNLQGAVYEQYF
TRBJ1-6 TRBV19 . CASSMADRNNSPLHF
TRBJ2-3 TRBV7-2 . CASSQGLAGGRGQYF
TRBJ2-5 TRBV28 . CASSLGTVIGLRETQYF
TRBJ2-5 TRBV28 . CASSLGLGMGETQYF
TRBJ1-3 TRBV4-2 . CASSQDPGNSGNTIYF
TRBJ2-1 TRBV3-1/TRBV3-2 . CASSQDLAGAHNEQFF
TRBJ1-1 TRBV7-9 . CASRKQGARSDTEAFF
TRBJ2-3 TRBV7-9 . CASSPGTRLQDTQYF
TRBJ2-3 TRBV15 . CATSRTRDYTDTQYF
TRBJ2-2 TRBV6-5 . CASRQNTGELFF
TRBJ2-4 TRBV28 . CASSPHRGRAKNIQYF
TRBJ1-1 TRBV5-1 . CASSLVQGASAFF
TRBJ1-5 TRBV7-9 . CASSLGAGNQPQHF
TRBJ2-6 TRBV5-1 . CASTSWGQGSSGANVLTF
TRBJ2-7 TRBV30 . CAWSPGLPGEQYF
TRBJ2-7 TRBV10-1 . CASSQGLWGDEQYF
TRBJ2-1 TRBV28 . CASSLQIFFSRQFF
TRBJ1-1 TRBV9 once CASSVVSGAVEAFF
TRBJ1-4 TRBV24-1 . CATSDHGTGDEKLFF
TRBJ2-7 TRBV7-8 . CASSLVGGNYEQYF
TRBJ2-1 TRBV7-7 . CASSSTFSSDNEQFF
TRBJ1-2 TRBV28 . CASSRPGTAARGYTF
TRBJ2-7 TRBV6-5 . CASRTGGTEQYF
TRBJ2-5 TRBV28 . CASSWGTAGARETQYF
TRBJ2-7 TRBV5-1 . CASSFGGYEQYF
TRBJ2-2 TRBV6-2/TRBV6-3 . CASSYYRLTGELFF
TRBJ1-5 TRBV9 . CASSVAPHQPQHF
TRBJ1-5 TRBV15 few CATSIGGEPQHF
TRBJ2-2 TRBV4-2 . CASSQEMYITGELFF
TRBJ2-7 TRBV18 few CASSPQSAYEQYF
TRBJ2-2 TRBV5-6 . CASSFGQGPNTGELFF
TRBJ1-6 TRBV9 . CASSGEWGVNSPLHF
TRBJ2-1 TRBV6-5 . CASSIPGRHEQFF
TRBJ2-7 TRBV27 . CASSLRASGNHEQYF
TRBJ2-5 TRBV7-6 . CASSPGASGQEWETQYF
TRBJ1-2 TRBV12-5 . CASDGWGYTF
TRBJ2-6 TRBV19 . CASSPSGANVLTF
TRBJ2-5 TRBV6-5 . CASRVAGTETQYF
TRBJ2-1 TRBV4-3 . CASSRDRGFIEQFF
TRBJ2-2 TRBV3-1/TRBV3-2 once CASSLRDSANTGELFF
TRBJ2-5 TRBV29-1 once CSGHPGTGKAIPQYF
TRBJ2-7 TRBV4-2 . CASSQVGGSGYEQYF
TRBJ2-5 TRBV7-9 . CAGRDNQETQYF
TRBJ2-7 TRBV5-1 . CASSRGQGYEQYF
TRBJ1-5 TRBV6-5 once CASRANSGVPQPQHF
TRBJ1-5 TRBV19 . CASSSLTGGNLNQPQHF